Included here is one T cell receptor beta chain sequence, with context. This specimen comes from a study of blood T cell repertoires in COVID-19. Study at large: Sites across the United States, Italy and Spain contributed samples from acute and convalescent COVID-19. The cDNA or gDNA used as material had been derived from T cells, B-cell-depleted T cells, or PBMCs.

Per the original data handling: Cell counts per sample came from amplifying reference gene primers. Some clones are missing from TCRdb's copy, which holds only in-frame ones; the method was immunoSEQ multiplex PCR. Clonal size and the V and J genes are those of that table, whereas D and trimming came from the DNA. The sample shows tens of thousands of clones, 90% of them seen only once. The CDR3 loop spans 16 amino acids. Germline lookup yields CDR1 MRHNA and CDR2 SNTAGT. Trimming took 7 bases from V and 10 from J, leaving 23 bases between them. The TCR sequence derives from a woman of 80 years or more with acute or convalescent COVID-19. The source material was peripheral blood. This chain connects TRBV6-4 to TRBJ1-6; D is perhaps TRBD1 (6 bases). The CDR3 coding sequence is TGTGCCAGCATCATGCACCGGGACACCGTCGGGTCACCCCTCCACTTT. It encodes CASIMHRDTVGSPLHF.